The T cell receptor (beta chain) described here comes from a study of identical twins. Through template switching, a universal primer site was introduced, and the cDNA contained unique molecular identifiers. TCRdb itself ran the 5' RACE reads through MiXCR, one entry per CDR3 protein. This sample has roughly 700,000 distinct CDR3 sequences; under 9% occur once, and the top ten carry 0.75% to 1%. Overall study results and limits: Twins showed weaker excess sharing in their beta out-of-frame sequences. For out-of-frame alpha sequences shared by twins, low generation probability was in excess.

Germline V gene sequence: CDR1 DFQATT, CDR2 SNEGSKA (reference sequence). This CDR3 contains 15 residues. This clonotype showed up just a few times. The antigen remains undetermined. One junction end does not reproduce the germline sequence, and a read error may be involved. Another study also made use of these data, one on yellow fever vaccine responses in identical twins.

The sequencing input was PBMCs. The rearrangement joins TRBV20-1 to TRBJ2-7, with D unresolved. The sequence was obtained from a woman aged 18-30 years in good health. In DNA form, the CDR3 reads TGCGGTGCTAGAGATCGTAAGGGATTAATCTACGAGCAGTACTTC. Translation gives CGARDRKGLIYEQYF.